This record looks at one T cell receptor beta chain sequence and its context. Its antigen is currently unknown. The sample is drawn from a study of naive CD8 T cells in extremely preterm neonates. Adult controls were healthy nonsmokers aged about 20-55 years, median roughly 40 years. Per sample, roughly 19,000 to 110,000 naive CD8+ cells were sorted. The method was immunoSEQ multiplex PCR; TCRdb's version includes in-frame clones alone and lacks a portion of them. This sample has about 5,300 clones, with 95% to 98% found just once. Germline loops: CDR1 SEHNR, CDR2 FQNEAQ (reference sequence). CDR3 length: 14 residues. The trim removed 6 bases at V and 4 bases at J, leaving 5 bases unmatched. Study results and limitations: Limitations included small sample size and variable preterm productive templates.

This clonotype was obtained from a human donor in good health. The V call is TRBV7-9, the J call TRBJ2-5, with 10 bases fitting TRBD2. The sequenced sample consisted of naive CD8+ T cells from blood. The CDR3 DNA reads as TGTGCCAGCAGTCATAGCGGGGGGTTAGAGACCCAGTACTTC. Its protein product is CASSHSGGLETQYF.